This T cell receptor beta chain was sequenced for a study of blood T cell repertoires in COVID-19. Study-wide context: The analysed material was cDNA or gDNA that came from T cells, B-cell-depleted T cells, or PBMCs.

CDR1 is SGHRS, CDR2 YFSETQ, per germline. V lost 0 bases and J lost 6, with 13 bases in between. There are 15 residues in the CDR3. This clone turned up a few times. TCRdb keeps only in-frame clones here, not all; method: immunoSEQ multiplex PCR. The data show 300,000 to 450,000 clones, with around 87% seen just once and 2.3% held by the top ten. The chain links TRBV5-1 to TRBJ1-5; D perhaps matches TRBD1 (5 bases). The sample comprised peripheral blood. The clonotype comes from a woman aged 60-75 years with COVID-19, enrolled during active disease. CDR3 amino acids: CASSLEGVKGQPQHF. In DNA form, the CDR3 reads TGCGCCAGCAGCTTGGAAGGGGTAAAGGGTCAGCCCCAGCATTTT.